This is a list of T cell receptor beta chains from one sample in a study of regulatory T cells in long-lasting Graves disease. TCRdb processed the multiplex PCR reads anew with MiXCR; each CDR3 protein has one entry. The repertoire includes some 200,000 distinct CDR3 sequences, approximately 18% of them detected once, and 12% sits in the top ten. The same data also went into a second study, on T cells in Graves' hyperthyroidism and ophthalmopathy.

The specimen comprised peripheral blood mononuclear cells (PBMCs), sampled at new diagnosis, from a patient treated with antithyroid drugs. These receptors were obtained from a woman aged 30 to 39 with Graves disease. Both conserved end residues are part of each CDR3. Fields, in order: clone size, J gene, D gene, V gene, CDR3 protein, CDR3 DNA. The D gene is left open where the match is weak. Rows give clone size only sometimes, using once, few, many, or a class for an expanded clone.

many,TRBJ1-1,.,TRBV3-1,CASSQKRGNTEAFF,TGTGCCAGCAGCCAAAAAAGGGGGAACACTGAAGCTTTCTTT
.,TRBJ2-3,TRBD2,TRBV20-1,CSAPWRGRTDTQYF,TGCAGTGCCCCGTGGCGGGGGAGGACAGATACGCAGTATTTT
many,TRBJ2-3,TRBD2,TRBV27,CASSSLAGAYTDTQYF,TGTGCCAGCAGTTCACTAGCGGGGGCTTACACAGATACGCAGTATTTT
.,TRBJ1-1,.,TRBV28,CASSLGEGPEAFF,TGTGCCAGCTCGTTGGGGGAGGGCCCCGAAGCTTTCTTT
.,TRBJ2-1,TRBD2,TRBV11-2,CASTSTGTSRYNEQFF,TGTGCCAGCACCTCGACCGGGACTAGCAGGTACAATGAGCAGTTCTTC
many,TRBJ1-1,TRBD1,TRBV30,CAWRQGGSNTEAFF,TGTGCCTGGAGGCAGGGGGGATCGAACACTGAAGCTTTCTTT
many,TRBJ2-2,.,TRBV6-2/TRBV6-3,CATRATNTGELFF,TGTGCCACCCGGGCCACGAACACCGGGGAGCTGTTTTTT
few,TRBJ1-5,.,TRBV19,CASNGGVAPQHF,TGTGCCAGTAATGGCGGAGTGGCGCCCCAGCATTTT
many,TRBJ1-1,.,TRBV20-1,CSAQNTEAFF,TGCAGTGCTCAGAACACTGAAGCTTTCTTT
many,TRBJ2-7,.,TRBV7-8,CASSPRGTRTTQYF,TGTGCCAGCAGCCCCCGGGGTACCCGAACGACGCAGTACTTC
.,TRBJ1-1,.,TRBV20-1,CSASAPQGIAEAFF,TGCAGTGCTAGCGCCCCGCAGGGAATTGCTGAAGCTTTCTTT
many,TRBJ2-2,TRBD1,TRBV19,CASSRRTGGSGELFF,TGTGCCAGTAGCCGTAGGACAGGGGGCAGCGGGGAGCTGTTTTTT
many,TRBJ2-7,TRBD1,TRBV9,CASSAGQANSYEQYF,TGTGCCAGCAGCGCCGGACAGGCCAACTCCTACGAGCAGTACTTC
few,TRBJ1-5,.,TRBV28,CASSPTDFTSNQPQHF,TGTGCCAGCAGTCCTACAGATTTCACTAGCAATCAGCCCCAGCATTTT
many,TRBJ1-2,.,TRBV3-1,CASSPLTGGGYTF,TGTGCCAGCAGCCCCCTTACCGGGGGTGGCTACACCTTC
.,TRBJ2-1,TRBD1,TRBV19,CASKRQGVDNEQFF,TGTGCCAGTAAGAGACAGGGGGTCGACAATGAGCAGTTCTTC
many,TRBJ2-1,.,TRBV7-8,CASSLVETYNEQFF,TGTGCCAGCAGCTTAGTGGAGACCTACAATGAGCAGTTCTTC
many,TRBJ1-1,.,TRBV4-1,CASSDTGRTEAFF,TGCGCCAGCAGCGATACAGGGAGGACTGAAGCTTTCTTT
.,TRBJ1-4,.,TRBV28,CASRLEGRVGEKLFF,TGTGCCAGCAGACTAGAGGGCAGGGTGGGTGAAAAACTGTTTTTT
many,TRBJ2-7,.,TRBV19,CASSSENHEQYF,TGTGCCAGTAGTAGCGAGAACCACGAGCAGTACTTC
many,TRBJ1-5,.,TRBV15,CATRPQGTYSNQPQHF,TGTGCCACCAGACCTCAGGGGACTTATAGCAATCAGCCCCAGCATTTT
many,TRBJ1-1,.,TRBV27,CASRVVMNTEAFF,TGTGCCAGCAGGGTGGTCATGAACACTGAAGCTTTCTTT
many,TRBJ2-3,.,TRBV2,CASNLQDPTDTQYF,TGTGCCAGTAATCTACAGGACCCCACAGATACGCAGTATTTT
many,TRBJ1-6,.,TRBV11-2,CASSLEAGAGSPLHF,TGTGCCAGCAGCTTAGAGGCAGGGGCAGGTTCACCCCTCCACTTT
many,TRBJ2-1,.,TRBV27,CASNLQGEGNEQFF,TGTGCCAGCAACCTTCAGGGGGAGGGCAATGAGCAGTTCTTC
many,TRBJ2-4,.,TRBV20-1,CSASSTENIQYF,TGCAGTGCTAGTTCGACGGAGAACATTCAGTACTTC
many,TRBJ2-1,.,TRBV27,CASSRRASDPYNEQFF,TGTGCCAGCAGCCGACGGGCTAGCGACCCCTACAATGAGCAGTTCTTC
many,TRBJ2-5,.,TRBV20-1,CSAKPSGLRQETQYF,TGCAGTGCTAAACCATCGGGACTTAGACAAGAGACCCAGTACTTC
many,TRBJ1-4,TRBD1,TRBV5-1,CASSQDRGREKLFF,TGCGCCAGCAGCCAGGACAGGGGGCGTGAAAAACTGTTTTTT
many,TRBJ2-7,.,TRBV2,CASSDINSYEQYF,TGTGCCAGCAGTGACATCAACTCCTACGAGCAGTACTTC
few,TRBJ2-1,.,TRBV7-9,CASSLVDFYNEQFF,TGTGCCAGCAGCTTAGTGGACTTCTACAATGAGCAGTTCTTC
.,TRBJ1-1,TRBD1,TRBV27,CASMNPGTGATEAFF,TGTGCCAGCATGAATCCCGGGACAGGGGCCACTGAAGCTTTCTTT
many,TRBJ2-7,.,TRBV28,CASSLQGLLLEQYF,TGTGCCAGCAGTTTACAGGGACTTCTCCTCGAGCAGTACTTC
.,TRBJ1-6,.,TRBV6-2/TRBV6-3,CASSARPAYSPLHF,TGTGCCAGCAGTGCACGTCCGGCGTATTCACCCCTCCACTTT
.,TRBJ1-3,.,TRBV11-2,CASSLGYRDTGVSGNTIYF,TGTGCCAGCAGCTTAGGATATAGGGATACGGGCGTCTCTGGAAACACCATATATTTT
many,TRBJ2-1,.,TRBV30,CAWTPLRESGHEQFF,TGTGCCTGGACCCCCCTCCGGGAGAGTGGTCATGAGCAGTTCTTC
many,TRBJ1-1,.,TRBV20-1,CSASPNRGQEAFF,TGCAGTGCTAGCCCGAACCGGGGGCAAGAAGCTTTCTTT
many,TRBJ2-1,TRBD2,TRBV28,CASSSKGLAGGGEQFF,TGTGCCAGCAGTTCCAAAGGACTAGCGGGAGGTGGAGAGCAGTTCTTC
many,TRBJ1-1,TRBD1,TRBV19,CASSIKGATEAFF,TGTGCCAGTAGTATAAAGGGGGCGACTGAAGCTTTCTTT
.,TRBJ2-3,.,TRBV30,CAWGTGSTDTQYF,TGTGCCTGGGGAACAGGGTCCACAGATACGCAGTATTTT
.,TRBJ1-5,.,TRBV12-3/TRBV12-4,CASSRAQGVSQPQHF,TGTGCCAGCAGCCGCGCACAGGGCGTTAGTCAGCCCCAGCATTTT
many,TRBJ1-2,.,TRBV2,CASSDYGYTF,TGTGCCAGCAGCGACTATGGCTACACCTTC
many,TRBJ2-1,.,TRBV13,CASSPETDNEQFF,TGTGCCAGCAGCCCAGAGACAGACAATGAGCAGTTCTTC
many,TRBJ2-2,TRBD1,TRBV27,CASSLQTGGGGELFF,TGTGCCAGCAGTTTACAGACAGGGGGGGGCGGGGAGCTGTTTTTT
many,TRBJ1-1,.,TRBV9,CASSVGPRNTEAFF,TGTGCCAGCAGCGTAGGTCCACGAAACACTGAAGCTTTCTTT
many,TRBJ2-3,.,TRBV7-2,CASSLDEGDTQYF,TGTGCCAGCAGCTTAGATGAAGGAGATACGCAGTATTTT
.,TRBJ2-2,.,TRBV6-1,CASSGTSGTKNTGELFF,TGTGCCAGCAGCGGTACATCCGGGACAAAGAACACCGGGGAGCTGTTTTTT
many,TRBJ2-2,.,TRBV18,CASLLASGELFF,TGTGCCAGCTTGTTGGCGTCCGGGGAGCTGTTTTTT
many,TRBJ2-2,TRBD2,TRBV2,CASSDASGGRDTGELFF,TGTGCCAGCAGTGACGCTAGCGGGGGACGAGACACCGGGGAGCTGTTTTTT
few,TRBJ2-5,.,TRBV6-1,CASSSSSVRETQYF,TGTGCCAGCAGCTCATCTAGCGTTCGGGAGACCCAGTACTTC
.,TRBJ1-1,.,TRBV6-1,CASDAGRRNTEAFF,TGTGCCAGCGACGCTGGAAGGCGGAACACTGAAGCTTTCTTT
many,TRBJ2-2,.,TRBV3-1,CASSQVTRPGRDTGELFF,TGTGCCAGCAGCCAAGTAACGCGACCGGGACGGGACACCGGGGAGCTGTTTTTT
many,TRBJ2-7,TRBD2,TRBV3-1,CASSHWRGGKYEQYF,TGTGCCAGCAGCCACTGGCGCGGGGGAAAATACGAGCAGTACTTC
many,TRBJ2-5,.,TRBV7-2,CASSLAGQQETQYF,TGTGCCAGCAGCTTAGCAGGGCAACAAGAGACCCAGTACTTC
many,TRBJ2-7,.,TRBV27,CASSPSIGPYEQYF,TGTGCCAGCAGCCCCAGCATCGGGCCCTACGAGCAGTACTTC
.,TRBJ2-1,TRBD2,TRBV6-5,CASSYSTAGGNEQFF,TGTGCCAGCAGTTACTCGACGGCGGGAGGAAATGAGCAGTTCTTC
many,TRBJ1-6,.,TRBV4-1,CASSQGRYSYNSPLHF,TGCGCCAGCAGCCAAGGCAGGTACTCCTATAATTCACCCCTCCACTTT